A selection of T cell receptor beta chains follows, all from one sample in a study of sequential checkpoint blockade in melanoma. The assay was immunoSEQ multiplex PCR, and TCRdb's table has in-frame clones only and misses some. The table records under 20,000 clones, 69% of them present only once. This specimen consisted of CD8+ T cells sorted from blood (inferred from file names), obtained from a patient given nivolumab and ipilimumab in sequence. Source of these receptors: a human donor with melanoma. Each CDR3 is given with its conserved first and last residue. Fields, in order: V gene, D gene, J gene, clone size, CDR3 protein, CDR3 DNA. The D gene is left open where the match is weak. Only part of the rows carry a size: once, few, many, or a class if the clone is expanded.

TRBV6-1	.	TRBJ1-1	.	CASSETRTGDAFF	TGTGCCAGCAGTGAAACACGAACCGGGGATGCTTTCTTT
TRBV7-9	TRBD2	TRBJ2-1	once	CASSLVRDYGYNEQFF	TGTGCCAGCAGCTTAGTTCGGGACTATGGCTACAATGAGCAGTTCTTC
TRBV7-8	.	TRBJ2-7	.	CASSLAEGPHWEQYF	TGTGCCAGCAGCTTAGCAGAGGGCCCCCACTGGGAGCAGTACTTC
TRBV11-3	TRBD2	TRBJ2-1	once	CASSPGGGGLYNEQFF	TGTGCCAGCAGCCCCGGAGGCGGGGGGCTCTACAATGAGCAGTTCTTC
TRBV13	TRBD1	TRBJ2-7	.	CASSLGRGSYEQYF	TGTGCCAGCAGCTTAGGCAGGGGGTCCTACGAGCAGTACTTC
TRBV7-9	TRBD2	TRBJ2-2	.	CASSPRGGLPGELFF	TGTGCCAGCAGCCCCCGGGGGGGGCTCCCCGGGGAGCTGTTTTTT
TRBV29-1	.	TRBJ2-7	.	CSVTASGNEQYF	TGCAGCGTGACCGCCTCGGGGAACGAGCAGTACTTC
TRBV2	.	TRBJ2-6	.	CASSEYGSSGANVLTF	TGTGCCAGCAGTGAATACGGGAGCTCTGGGGCCAACGTCCTGACTTTC
TRBV15	TRBD2	TRBJ2-5	.	CATSRLAGYQETQYF	TGTGCCACCAGCAGGCTAGCGGGCTACCAAGAGACCCAGTACTTC
TRBV5-8	.	TRBJ1-2	few	CASSLEPSAGYTF	TGTGCCAGCAGCTTGGAGCCCTCCGCTGGCTACACCTTC
TRBV27	TRBD2	TRBJ2-2	.	CASSPGTSGTGELFF	TGTGCCAGCAGTCCTGGGACTAGCGGGACCGGGGAGCTGTTTTTT
TRBV27	TRBD1	TRBJ1-1	.	CASSTRQGRGIEAFF	TGTGCCAGCAGTACGCGACAGGGTCGAGGTATTGAAGCTTTCTTT
TRBV11-2	.	TRBJ2-2	.	CASSRHRESSNTGELFF	TGTGCCAGCAGCCGCCACAGGGAAAGTTCGAACACCGGGGAGCTGTTTTTT
TRBV11-2	TRBD2	TRBJ2-3	few	CASSLTGGLADTQYF	TGTGCCAGCAGCCTAACGGGAGGTTTGGCAGATACGCAGTATTTT
TRBV14	.	TRBJ2-5	few	CASSQARVSGETQYF	TGTGCCAGCAGCCAAGCCCGAGTGTCAGGCGAGACCCAGTACTTC
TRBV6-5	.	TRBJ2-2	.	CASSFYRATGELFF	TGTGCCAGCAGCTTCTACAGGGCCACCGGGGAGCTGTTTTTT
TRBV5-1	TRBD2	TRBJ2-1	.	CASSQTSGHEQFF	TGCGCCAGCAGCCAAACTAGCGGGCATGAGCAGTTCTTC
TRBV7-9	TRBD1	TRBJ2-7	.	CASSLASGTGGHEQYF	TGTGCCAGCAGCTTAGCTAGCGGGACAGGGGGCCACGAGCAGTACTTC
TRBV6-1	.	TRBJ1-2	few	CASSENSGGPGGGYTF	TGTGCCAGCAGTGAGAATTCGGGCGGGCCCGGCGGCGGCTACACCTTC
TRBV7-8	.	TRBJ2-7	.	CASSLGGPNYEQYF	TGTGCCAGCAGCTTGGGGGGGCCAAACTACGAGCAGTACTTC
TRBV10-1	TRBD1	TRBJ2-7	.	CASSAGGEQYF	TGCGCCAGCAGCGCAGGGGGCGAGCAGTACTTC
TRBV27	TRBD1	TRBJ2-2	few	CARASSGQGAGDTGELFF	TGTGCCAGGGCCTCATCGGGACAGGGGGCGGGTGACACCGGGGAGCTGTTTTTT
TRBV9	.	TRBJ1-2	.	CASSVVGTHYGYTF	TGTGCCAGCAGCGTAGTAGGGACACACTATGGCTACACCTTC
TRBV6-6	.	TRBJ2-1	few	CASSYSAGFGNEQFF	TGTGCCAGCAGTTACTCGGCAGGGTTCGGAAATGAGCAGTTCTTC
TRBV6-5	.	TRBJ2-1	.	CASRGVSEFF	TGTGCCAGCAGAGGAGTCTCGGAGTTCTTC
TRBV18	.	TRBJ2-1	.	CASSPLPGFNEQFF	TGTGCCAGCTCACCACTCCCAGGGTTTAATGAGCAGTTCTTC
TRBV5-6	TRBD2	TRBJ2-2	.	CASSPIGGFDGELFF	TGTGCCAGCAGCCCCATCGGGGGGTTTGACGGGGAGCTGTTTTTT
TRBV9	TRBD1	TRBJ1-4	few	CASSVGQGWEKLFF	TGTGCCAGCAGCGTAGGACAGGGTTGGGAAAAACTGTTTTTT
TRBV7-9	.	TRBJ1-3	.	CASRSSTPGSGNTIYF	TGTGCCAGCAGATCCTCGACGCCAGGCTCTGGAAACACCATATATTTT
TRBV7-9	TRBD2	TRBJ2-5	.	CASSTNWASGGAGGETQYF	TGTGCCAGCAGCACAAATTGGGCTAGCGGGGGCGCCGGTGGGGAGACCCAGTACTTC
TRBV19	.	TRBJ2-2	.	CASAPGLAGELFF	TGTGCCAGTGCCCCAGGGCTAGCCGGGGAGCTGTTTTTT
TRBV6-5	.	TRBJ1-1	.	CASSKIRGTEAFF	TGTGCCAGCAGCAAAATTAGGGGGACTGAAGCTTTCTTT
TRBV15	TRBD1	TRBJ1-6	once	CATSPGQDNSPLHF	TGTGCCACCAGCCCGGGACAGGATAATTCACCCCTCCACTTT
TRBV29-1	TRBD1	TRBJ1-1	.	CSARQGLNTEAFF	TGCAGCGCGCGACAGGGTCTGAACACTGAAGCTTTCTTT
TRBV28	TRBD1	TRBJ2-7	once	CASSWDRGGEQYF	TGTGCCAGCAGTTGGGACAGGGGCGGCGAGCAGTACTTC
TRBV6-6	.	TRBJ1-2	.	CASSYAQELANYGYTF	TGTGCCAGCAGTTACGCTCAGGAACTCGCTAACTATGGCTACACCTTC
TRBV28	.	TRBJ1-1	.	CASSLSGGTNTEAFF	TGTGCCAGCAGTTTATCGGGGGGGACGAACACTGAAGCTTTCTTT
TRBV28	.	TRBJ1-3	.	CASSPSYSGNTIYF	TGTGCCAGCAGCCCGTCTTACTCTGGAAACACCATATATTTT
TRBV15	TRBD2	TRBJ2-1	.	CATSTSSGRIYNEQFF	TGTGCCACCAGCACTTCTAGCGGGAGAATCTACAATGAGCAGTTCTTC
TRBV28	TRBD2	TRBJ2-5	.	CASSLQAGGIIETQYF	TGTGCCAGCAGTTTACAGGCGGGAGGGATTATAGAGACCCAGTACTTC
TRBV9	TRBD1	TRBJ2-7	once	CASSGKDRGHYEQYF	TGTGCCAGCAGCGGGAAGGACAGGGGCCACTACGAGCAGTACTTC
TRBV7-2	TRBD2	TRBJ2-7	.	CASSLGLAYYEQYF	TGTGCCAGCAGCTTAGGACTAGCCTATTACGAGCAGTACTTC
TRBV29-1	.	TRBJ2-7	.	CSVGGDSLSYEQYF	TGCAGCGTTGGGGGGGACAGCCTCTCCTACGAGCAGTACTTC
TRBV9	.	TRBJ2-1	.	CARGGGVLLGGEQFF	TGTGCCAGGGGAGGGGGGGTCCTCCTGGGGGGAGAGCAGTTCTTC
TRBV4-1	TRBD1	TRBJ1-5	.	CASSQWTGVQPQHF	TGCGCCAGCAGCCAGTGGACAGGCGTTCAGCCCCAGCATTTT
TRBV9	TRBD2	TRBJ2-1	medium-sized	CASSGLAGMSYNEQFF	TGTGCCAGCAGCGGCCTAGCGGGGATGTCCTACAATGAGCAGTTCTTC
TRBV7-9	TRBD1	TRBJ2-2	few	CASSYRDRAAGELFF	TGTGCCAGCAGCTACCGGGACAGGGCAGCCGGGGAGCTGTTTTTT
TRBV6-4	.	TRBJ2-2	.	CASSLNTGDTGELFF	TGTGCCAGCAGTCTCAACACGGGGGACACCGGGGAGCTGTTTTTT
TRBV7-9	TRBD1	TRBJ2-5	.	CASSGDRGSETQYF	TGTGCCAGCAGCGGGGACAGGGGGTCAGAGACCCAGTACTTC
TRBV19	TRBD2	TRBJ2-7	.	CASSTGLAGVDEQYF	TGTGCCAGTAGTACCGGACTAGCGGGAGTCGACGAGCAGTACTTC
TRBV7-6	TRBD1	TRBJ1-1	.	CASSFGTGATEAFF	TGTGCCAGCAGCTTCGGGACAGGGGCCACTGAAGCTTTCTTT
TRBV4-1	.	TRBJ2-3	.	CASSQDRLSNGKADTQYF	TGCGCCAGCAGCCAAGATAGGCTTTCTAACGGGAAGGCAGATACGCAGTATTTT
TRBV7-9	TRBD1	TRBJ1-1	.	CASSPTTGANTEAFF	TGTGCCAGCAGCCCGACTACAGGGGCGAACACTGAAGCTTTCTTT
TRBV4-3	TRBD2	TRBJ2-2	.	CASSQEFIFASGTGELFF	TGCGCCAGCAGCCAAGAATTTATATTTGCTAGCGGGACCGGGGAGCTGTTTTTT
TRBV19	TRBD1	TRBJ2-5	.	CASSEPGTEETQYF	TGTGCCAGTAGTGAGCCCGGGACAGAAGAGACCCAGTACTTC
TRBV10-1	.	TRBJ2-7	.	CASSEPDWSEQYF	TGCGCCAGCAGTGAGCCGGACTGGAGCGAGCAGTACTTC
TRBV4-1	TRBD1	TRBJ1-1	.	CASSLKQGIEAFF	TGCGCCAGCAGCCTTAAACAGGGGATTGAAGCTTTCTTT
TRBV13	TRBD1	TRBJ2-7	.	CASSFRFGTGTYEQYF	TGTGCCAGCAGCTTTAGATTCGGGACAGGAACCTACGAGCAGTACTTC
TRBV19	.	TRBJ2-5	few	CASSIDKKIGDWETQYF	TGTGCCAGTAGTATAGATAAGAAGATCGGGGATTGGGAGACCCAGTACTTC